One and the same sample provided the 32 T cell receptor beta chains below, sequenced in a study of human T cells and chemical hapten exposure. TCRdb ran MiXCR on the RACE reads and lists one entry per CDR3 protein. The table records fewer than 150,000 distinct CDR3 sequences, about 13% of them present only once. Described time point: patch test 1, 2 weeks after DPC sensitization. Stated treatment: therapeutic diphenylcyclopropenone sensitization with weekly scalp DPC. The specimen was whole blood, collected in connection with sensitization to the hapten diphenylcyclopropenone (DPC). These receptors were taken from a man between 18 and 35 years old with alopecia areata. Some clones in this sample may be carry-over from other donors' samples.

The chain has TRBV10-3 and TRBJ2-1, with 7 bases that match TRBD2. CDR1 ENHRY and CDR2 SYGVKD come from the germline V gene. This CDR3 region has 16 residues. Trimming removed 10 bases from V and 4 bases from J; junction bases left unmatched: 16. The CDR3 spells CATTELAASLYNEQFF. CDR3 bases: TGTGCCACCACCGAGCTAGCGGCCTCTCTTTACAATGAGCAGTTCTTC.

This clonotype has at least ten counts. The chain joins TRBV12-3 or TRBV12-4 to TRBJ1-5; D uncertain. The CDR3 loop spans 14 amino acids. V gave up 3 bases and J gave up 1 base, with 7 bases separating them. This chain's CDR3 is CASSFSRSNQPQHF. In DNA, the CDR3 is TGTGCCAGCAGTTTTTCGCGGAGCAATCAGCCCCAGCATTTT.

The rearrangement uses TRBV7-9 and TRBJ1-2; D call uncertain. Germline V lookup: CDR1 SEHNR, CDR2 FQNEAQ (reference sequence). V was pared by 2 bases and J by 2 bases, with 12 bases between. CDR3 length equals 15 residues. This CDR3 is CASSLQGAPNYGYTF. The CDR3 region has the DNA TGTGCCAGCAGCTTACAAGGAGCCCCGAACTATGGCTACACCTTC.

The chain has TRBV24-1 and TRBJ2-2, with 8 positions matching TRBD1. The CDR3 is 14 residues long. The germline V gene encodes CDR1 KGHDR and CDR2 SFDVKD. V trimming: 7 bases; J trimming: 2 bases; junction bases outside the gene matches: 2. The CDR3 loop is CATSGQGNTGELFF. In nucleotides, the CDR3 is TGTGCCACCAGCGGACAGGGTAACACCGGGGAGCTGTTTTTT.

Ten or more counts support this clonotype. This chain joins TRBV6-2 or TRBV6-3 and TRBJ1-2; the match to TRBD1 covers 9 bases. Germline loops: CDR1 MNHEY, CDR2 SVGEGT. V shed 2 bases and J 8 bases; nucleotides not matched to a gene: 6. The length of the CDR3 is 14 residues. The CDR3 region has the DNA TGTGCCAGCAGTTACAGGACAGGGGTATCCGGCTACACCTTC. As protein: CASSYRTGVSGYTF.

This clonotype showed up just a few times. The gene calls are TRBV11-2 and TRBJ2-7; D remains unclear. This CDR3 spans 13 amino acids. Germline V gene data show CDR1 as SGHAT and CDR2 as FQNNGV. Deletions cut 4 bases from V and 4 bases from J, with 11 bases between. DNA for the CDR3: TGTGCCAGCAGCTCCGACCTCAGATACGAGCAGTACGTC. It codes for CASSSDLRYEQYV.

The rearrangement joins TRBV11-1 to TRBJ2-4; TRBD1 matches 12 bases. The CDR3 length is 14 residues. After removal of 6 bases from V and 11 bases from J, the junction contained 8 bases not matched to a gene. Germline lookup yields CDR1 SGHAT and CDR2 FQDESV (reference sequence). CDR3 sequence: CASSPRDRGLVQYF. DNA for the CDR3: TGTGCCAGCAGTCCGCGGGACAGGGGGCTGGTTCAGTACTTC.

This chain joins TRBV12-3 or TRBV12-4 and TRBJ2-3; TRBD2 is a possible D gene (7 bases). The CDR3 totals 13 residues. With 6 bases removed from V and 6 bases from J, the gap between germline ends came to 13 bases. The CDR3 DNA reads TGTGCCAGCAGGCCGGGGGGCCGGGATACGCAGTATTTT. Encoded protein: CASRPGGRDTQYF.

This chain connects TRBV20-1 to TRBJ2-7; TRBD2 matches at 7 bases. With 2 bases clipped from V and 2 bases from J, the junction kept 3 bases outside the gene matches. The germline V gene has CDR1 DFQATT and CDR2 SNEGSKA (reference sequence). The CDR3 has 13 amino acids. The CDR3 coding sequence is TGCAGTGCTAGATCTAGCGGCACCTACGAGCAGTACTTC. It translates to CSARSSGTYEQYF.

The chain links TRBV29-1 to TRBJ1-1; D gene uncertain. The CDR3 length is 10 residues. Germline loops: CDR1 SQVTM, CDR2 ANQGSEA. V was clipped by 8 bases and J by 0 bases, with 4 bases between them. CDR3 protein: CSILNTEAFF. The CDR3 region has the DNA TGCAGCATCCTGAACACTGAAGCTTTCTTT.

The chain recombines TRBV12-3 or TRBV12-4 with TRBJ1-5, with D maybe TRBD1 (6 bases). V was trimmed by 5 bases and J by 7 bases, leaving 15 bases between them. The CDR3 length is 14 residues. The CDR3 loop reads CASSKDSRRQPQHF. DNA for the CDR3: TGTGCCAGCAGTAAGGACAGCAGACGACAGCCCCAGCATTTT.

J is TRBJ2-1 and V is TRBV20-1; tentatively, D is TRBD2 (5 bases). The germline CDR1 and CDR2 sequences are DFQATT and SNEGSKA (reference sequence). V was clipped by 6 bases and J by 9 bases, with 12 bases between them. The CDR3 length is 11 residues. CDR3 in amino acids: CSASLAVEQFF. The DNA of the CDR3 is TGCAGTGCATCGCTAGCCGTTGAGCAGTTCTTC.

This chain connects TRBV19 to TRBJ1-2, with D tentatively TRBD1 (5 bases). Trimming left V 5 bases short and J 4 bases short, with 14 bases between. The length of the CDR3 is 14 residues. Germline V CDR1 and CDR2: LNHDA, SQIVND (reference sequence). CDR3 coding DNA: TGTGCCAGTAGTCCTACCGACAGAGCCTATGGCTACACCTTC. It encodes CASSPTDRAYGYTF.

This clonotype has at least ten counts. V usage is TRBV29-1 and J usage is TRBJ2-3; TRBD1 aligns across 10 bases. V lost 6 bases to trimming and J lost 5 bases; unmatched junction nucleotides: 8. The CDR3 runs 14 residues. Germline V gene lookup returns CDR1 SQVTM and CDR2 ANQGSEA. CDR3 DNA: TGCAGCGTACCGGGACAGGGGCGCAAAGATACGCAGTATTTT. Encoded protein: CSVPGQGRKDTQYF.

The CDR3 is CASSFGGAQPQHF. DNA for the CDR3: TGTGCCAGCAGTTTCGGGGGAGCTCAGCCCCAGCATTTT. The chain joins TRBV28 to TRBJ1-5, with D possibly TRBD1 on 5 matching bases. The V gene's germline CDR1 is MDHEN and CDR2 SYDVKM. V lost 3 bases and J lost 6, with 9 bases in between. This CDR3 contains 13 residues.

The chain joins TRBV7-2 to TRBJ1-4, with TRBD1 identical over 7 bases. The germline V gene has CDR1 SGHTA and CDR2 FQGNSA. This CDR3 has 17 amino acids. V lost 4 bases to trimming and J lost 4 bases; unmatched junction nucleotides: 12. The CDR3 loop is CASSSKQGRGYNEKLFF. CDR3 DNA: TGTGCCAGCAGCTCCAAACAGGGGAGGGGGTATAATGAAAAACTGTTTTTT.

This clonotype showed up just a few times. The chain carries TRBV2 and TRBJ2-7, with a tentative D call TRBD1 (6 bases). With 10 bases removed from V and 9 bases from J, the gap between germline ends came to 16 bases. Germline CDR1 reads SNHLY; CDR2 reads FYNNEI. The CDR3 is 11 residues long. In DNA form, the CDR3 reads TGTGCCATCAGGGGCCCTTCAGGGCAGTACTTC. Translation gives CAIRGPSGQYF.

This clonotype has just a few counts. The V and J genes are TRBV2 and TRBJ2-3; D is undetermined. This CDR3 region has 14 residues. V was clipped by 8 bases and J by 2 bases, with 14 bases between them. Germline values: CDR1 SNHLY, CDR2 FYNNEI. Written as DNA, the CDR3 is TGTGCCAGCGATAGAGAACCTCTCACAGATACGCAGTATTTT. Protein sequence: CASDREPLTDTQYF.

The chain is built from TRBV12-3 or TRBV12-4 and TRBJ2-3, with D perhaps matching TRBD1 (6 bases). The CDR3 has 15 residues. The V gene lost 5 bases and the J gene lost 4 bases, with 16 bases spanning the gap. CDR3 bases: TGTGCCAGCAGTAACCAGGGGCTTCGGGCAGATACGCAGTATTTT. Residues: CASSNQGLRADTQYF.

This clonotype was counted a few times. The chain joins TRBV29-1 to TRBJ1-3, with no clear D. The V and J ends lost 4 bases and 4 bases respectively, with 5 bases between them. Germline V lookup: CDR1 SQVTM, CDR2 ANQGSEA. This CDR3 is 11 amino acids long. The CDR3 here is CSVGSGNTIYF. Written as DNA, the CDR3 is TGCAGCGTTGGTTCAGGAAACACCATATATTTT. Full variable domain (outside the CDR3, taken from reference TRBV29-1 and TRBJ1-3): SAVISQKPSRDICQRGTSLTIQCQVDSQVTMMFWYRQQPGQSLTLIATANQGSEATYESGFVIDKFPISRPNLTFSTLTVSNMSPEDSSIYLCSVGSGNTIYFGEGSWLTVV.

This clonotype was detected ten times or more. This chain uses TRBV9 with TRBJ2-3, with D unclear. The CDR3 runs to 13 residues. With 0 bases removed from V and 1 base from J, the gap between germline ends came to 3 bases. The germline V gene has CDR1 SGDLS and CDR2 YYNGEE. The CDR3 is CASSVDGTDTQYF. In DNA form, the CDR3 reads TGTGCCAGCAGCGTAGACGGCACAGATACGCAGTATTTT.

This chain links TRBV7-9 with TRBJ2-1; TRBD1 matches 8 bases. The CDR3 runs 15 residues. Germline CDR1 is SEHNR and CDR2 is FQNEAQ (reference sequence). Trimming cost V 4 bases and J 5 bases; bases outside gene matches: 7. CDR3 DNA: TGTGCCAGCAGCTCCCGGGACAGGAGAAACAATGAGCAGTTCTTC. This codes for CASSSRDRRNNEQFF.

This clonotype has more than one count but fewer than ten. V usage is TRBV6-1 and J usage is TRBJ2-4; D may be TRBD1 or TRBD2 (6 bases each). In germline, CDR1 is MNHNS, CDR2 SASEGT. The length of the CDR3 is 15 residues. Trimming stripped 2 bases from V and 7 bases from J, with 15 bases between. CDR3 DNA: TGTGCCAGCAGTGAAATTGTAGGAGGGGGGAACATTCAGTACTTC. Amino acid sequence: CASSEIVGGGNIQYF.

This clonotype was seen many times. The rearrangement joins TRBV4-1 to TRBJ1-1, with D unresolved. The CDR3 covers 13 residues. From germline, CDR1 is MGHRA and CDR2 YSYEKL. V was cut by 2 bases and J by 1 base, with 5 bases left in between. As DNA, the CDR3 is TGCGCCAGCAGCCAACGGGGGAACACTGAAGCTTTCTTT. Amino acids: CASSQRGNTEAFF.

The chain combines TRBV2 with TRBJ2-7; D is ambiguous. Trimming took off 1 base at V and 0 bases at J, with 7 bases between the two ends. CDR1 SNHLY and CDR2 FYNNEI come from the germline V gene. The CDR3 has 14 amino acids. The CDR3: CASSEGSSSYEQYF. The CDR3 DNA reads TGTGCCAGCAGTGAAGGTAGTTCCTCCTACGAGCAGTACTTC.

The chain combines TRBV7-2 with TRBJ1-1, with D unclear. Per germline, CDR1 SGHTA and CDR2 FQGNSA. Trimming stripped 0 bases from V and 1 base from J, with 6 bases between. There are 14 residues in the CDR3. The CDR3 coding sequence is TGTGCCAGCAGCTTAGCTTGGGCGAACACTGAAGCTTTCTTT. Its translation: CASSLAWANTEAFF.

This chain connects TRBV29-1 to TRBJ2-5, with 10 bases identical to TRBD1. Trimming took 7 bases from V and 4 from J; bases not matched to a gene: 3. Germline lookup yields CDR1 SQVTM and CDR2 ANQGSEA. The CDR3 has 12 residues. CDR3 loop: CSGRTGGETQYF. The CDR3 nucleotides are TGCAGCGGCCGGACAGGGGGAGAGACCCAGTACTTC.

This clonotype was recorded a few times. V is TRBV28 and J is TRBJ2-6; 7 positions match TRBD2. This CDR3 contains 16 residues. With V trimmed by 1 base and J by 1 base, 1 base remained unmatched. Germline CDR1 reads MDHEN; CDR2 reads SYDVKM. CDR3: CASSLLAGSGANVLTF. The DNA for the CDR3 is TGTGCCAGCAGTTTATTAGCGGGTTCTGGGGCCAACGTCCTGACTTTC.

The table lists this clonotype with a few counts. CDR3 sequence (DNA): TGTGCCAGCAGCTCCGACAGACTTAATGAGCAGTTCTTC. Translation gives CASSSDRLNEQFF. The chain couples TRBV7-9 to TRBJ2-1; D is perhaps TRBD1 (5 bases). The CDR3 runs to 13 residues. Deletions cut 4 bases from V and 7 bases from J, with 11 bases between. CDR1 SEHNR and CDR2 FQNEAQ come from the germline V gene (reference sequence).

This clonotype was recorded a few times. The chain has TRBV7-6 and TRBJ2-2; 10 positions agree with TRBD1. The CDR3 consists of 16 residues. Germline CDR1 and CDR2: SGHVS and FNYEAQ. V dropped 5 bases and J dropped 5; count of bases not matched to a gene: 8. The DNA for the CDR3 is TGTGCCAGCAGCATAGGACAGGGGGAGAGGACCGGGGAGCTGTTTTTT. Its translation: CASSIGQGERTGELFF.

The chain carries TRBV11-2 and TRBJ2-3, with D perhaps TRBD2 (6 bases). The CDR3 extends over 13 amino acids. The ends were cut back, 5 bases at V and 2 bases at J, with 8 bases in the middle. Germline V lookup: CDR1 SGHAT, CDR2 FQNNGV. The chain's CDR3 is CASSGGTTDTQYF. The CDR3 region has the DNA TGTGCCAGCAGCGGAGGGACCACAGATACGCAGTATTTT.

This clonotype has only a few counts. The rearrangement uses TRBV3-1 and TRBJ2-1, with D perhaps matching TRBD1 (5 bases). CDR3 length: 14 residues. The germline CDR1 and CDR2 sequences are LGHDT and YNNKEL (reference sequence). Trimming pared 3 bases from V and 6 bases from J, leaving 12 bases between. CDR3 DNA: TGTGCCAGCAGCCAGGGGCCGTCTGGCAATGAGCAGTTCTTC. This encodes CASSQGPSGNEQFF.